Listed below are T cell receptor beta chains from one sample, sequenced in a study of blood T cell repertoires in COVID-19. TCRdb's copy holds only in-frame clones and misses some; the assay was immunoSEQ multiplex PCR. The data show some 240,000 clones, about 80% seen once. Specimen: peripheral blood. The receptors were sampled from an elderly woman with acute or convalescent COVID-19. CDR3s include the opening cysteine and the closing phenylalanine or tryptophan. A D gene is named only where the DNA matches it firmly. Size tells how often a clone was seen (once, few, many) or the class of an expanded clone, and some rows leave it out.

CDR3aa: CASSQGEKETQYF; CDR3nt: TGTGCCAGCAGCCAAGGAGAGAAAGAGACCCAGTACTTC; j_gene: TRBJ2-5; abundance: NA; d_gene: NA; v_gene: TRBV4-2
CDR3aa: CSVAEGGSQPQHF; CDR3nt: TGCAGCGTTGCAGAGGGAGGGAGTCAGCCCCAGCATTTT; j_gene: TRBJ1-5; abundance: NA; d_gene: NA; v_gene: TRBV29-1
CDR3aa: CASRNGGGMSNQPQHF; CDR3nt: TGTGCCAGCCGCAATGGGGGGGGTATGAGCAATCAGCCCCAGCATTTT; j_gene: TRBJ1-5; abundance: NA; d_gene: NA; v_gene: TRBV28
CDR3aa: CATSRRGQGYNQPQHF; CDR3nt: TGTGCCACCAGCAGACGGGGACAGGGTTACAATCAGCCCCAGCATTTT; j_gene: TRBJ1-5; abundance: NA; d_gene: TRBD1; v_gene: TRBV15
CDR3aa: CASSQPGYEQYF; CDR3nt: TGTGCCAGCAGCCAGCCAGGGTACGAGCAGTACTTC; j_gene: TRBJ2-7; abundance: NA; d_gene: NA; v_gene: TRBV7-8
CDR3aa: CASSSGQGDPYEQYF; CDR3nt: TGTGCCAGCAGTTCGGGACAGGGGGACCCCTACGAGCAGTACTTC; j_gene: TRBJ2-7; abundance: NA; d_gene: TRBD1; v_gene: TRBV28
CDR3aa: CASSDTGSPEAFF; CDR3nt: TGTGCCAGCAGTGATACAGGGTCCCCTGAAGCTTTCTTT; j_gene: TRBJ1-1; abundance: NA; d_gene: NA; v_gene: TRBV6-6
CDR3aa: CASSHEQGVDNSPLHF; CDR3nt: TGCGCCAGCAGCCACGAACAGGGGGTAGATAATTCACCCCTCCACTTT; j_gene: TRBJ1-6; abundance: NA; d_gene: TRBD1; v_gene: TRBV4-1
CDR3aa: CASSWGPGQGRNEQFF; CDR3nt: TGTGCCAGCAGTTGGGGGCCGGGACAGGGTCGAAATGAGCAGTTCTTC; j_gene: TRBJ2-1; abundance: NA; d_gene: TRBD1; v_gene: TRBV28
CDR3aa: CASSHGTEQGYTF; CDR3nt: TGTGCCAGCAGCCACGGGACAGAGCAGGGCTACACCTTC; j_gene: TRBJ1-2; abundance: once; d_gene: TRBD1; v_gene: TRBV6-2/TRBV6-3
CDR3aa: CASSSTGTGNTGELFF; CDR3nt: TGCGCCAGCAGTTCTACCGGGACAGGGAACACCGGGGAGCTGTTTTTT; j_gene: TRBJ2-2; abundance: NA; d_gene: TRBD1; v_gene: TRBV5-1
CDR3aa: CASSYRDTRTEAFF; CDR3nt: TGTGCCAGCAGCTACCGGGACACCAGAACTGAAGCTTTCTTT; j_gene: TRBJ1-1; abundance: NA; d_gene: NA; v_gene: TRBV5-6
CDR3aa: CSVKEATGQGQNIQYF; CDR3nt: TGCAGCGTTAAAGAAGCGACCGGGCAGGGCCAAAACATTCAGTACTTC; j_gene: TRBJ2-4; abundance: NA; d_gene: NA; v_gene: TRBV29-1
CDR3aa: CASSLDRGPGNTIYF; CDR3nt: TGCGCCAGCAGCTTGGACAGGGGGCCTGGAAACACCATATATTTT; j_gene: TRBJ1-3; abundance: NA; d_gene: TRBD1; v_gene: TRBV5-1
CDR3aa: CAWRTSGANVLTF; CDR3nt: TGTGCCTGGAGGACTTCCGGGGCCAACGTCCTGACTTTC; j_gene: TRBJ2-6; abundance: once; d_gene: NA; v_gene: TRBV30
CDR3aa: CASSTPGSATEAFF; CDR3nt: TGTGCCAGCAGCACCCCGGGGTCGGCCACTGAAGCTTTCTTT; j_gene: TRBJ1-1; abundance: NA; d_gene: NA; v_gene: TRBV7-9
CDR3aa: CASSVGRNEKLFF; CDR3nt: TGTGCCAGCAGTGTGGGGAGAAATGAAAAACTGTTTTTT; j_gene: TRBJ1-4; abundance: NA; d_gene: NA; v_gene: TRBV2
CDR3aa: CASRLGGEQFF; CDR3nt: TGTGCCAGCAGACTCGGGGGTGAGCAGTTCTTC; j_gene: TRBJ2-1; abundance: NA; d_gene: NA; v_gene: TRBV5-4
CDR3aa: CASSLGPEVRGYTF; CDR3nt: TGCGCCAGCAGCTTGGGTCCAGAAGTCCGTGGCTACACCTTC; j_gene: TRBJ1-2; abundance: NA; d_gene: NA; v_gene: TRBV5-1
CDR3aa: CASSQDNTGVGYTF; CDR3nt: TGCGCCAGCAGCCAAGATAACACAGGGGTCGGCTACACCTTC; j_gene: TRBJ1-2; abundance: NA; d_gene: TRBD1; v_gene: TRBV4-1
CDR3aa: CASSEALRAAGEGYTF; CDR3nt: TGTGCCAGCAGTGAAGCGCTTCGGGCGGCAGGGGAAGGCTACACCTTC; j_gene: TRBJ1-2; abundance: NA; d_gene: NA; v_gene: TRBV2
CDR3aa: CASSRSDRDYGYTF; CDR3nt: TGTGCCAGCAGTAGATCGGACAGAGACTATGGCTACACCTTC; j_gene: TRBJ1-2; abundance: NA; d_gene: NA; v_gene: TRBV27
CDR3aa: CASSTKTGLGQPQHF; CDR3nt: TGTGCCAGTAGTACCAAGACAGGGTTGGGTCAGCCCCAGCATTTT; j_gene: TRBJ1-5; abundance: NA; d_gene: TRBD1; v_gene: TRBV19
CDR3aa: CASTLLPGQAYNEQFF; CDR3nt: TGTGCCAGCACCCTCCTACCGGGACAAGCCTACAATGAGCAGTTCTTC; j_gene: TRBJ2-1; abundance: NA; d_gene: NA; v_gene: TRBV28
CDR3aa: CASIMDRGPGPQHF; CDR3nt: TGTGCCAGCATTATGGACAGGGGACCCGGACCCCAGCATTTT; j_gene: TRBJ1-5; abundance: NA; d_gene: TRBD1; v_gene: TRBV6-5
CDR3aa: CATSASGTGYFDEQFF; CDR3nt: TGTGCCACCAGTGCCTCCGGGACAGGGTATTTCGATGAGCAGTTCTTC; j_gene: TRBJ2-1; abundance: few; d_gene: TRBD1; v_gene: TRBV24-1
CDR3aa: CASSLESGWDTEAFF; CDR3nt: TGTGCCAGCAGCTTAGAGTCAGGGTGGGACACTGAAGCTTTCTTT; j_gene: TRBJ1-1; abundance: NA; d_gene: NA; v_gene: TRBV11-2
CDR3aa: CASSSVGGQGEQYF; CDR3nt: TGCGCCAGCAGCTCCGTAGGGGGTCAAGGCGAGCAGTACTTC; j_gene: TRBJ2-7; abundance: once; d_gene: NA; v_gene: TRBV5-1
CDR3aa: CASSFGTGGYNEQFF; CDR3nt: TGTGCCAGCAGCTTTGGGACAGGGGGGTACAATGAGCAGTTCTTC; j_gene: TRBJ2-1; abundance: NA; d_gene: TRBD1; v_gene: TRBV5-6
CDR3aa: CATGTSGGLGDNEQFF; CDR3nt: TGTGCCACCGGGACTAGCGGGGGGCTCGGGGACAATGAGCAGTTCTTC; j_gene: TRBJ2-1; abundance: NA; d_gene: TRBD2; v_gene: TRBV10-3
CDR3aa: CATALSGYNEQFF; CDR3nt: TGTGCCACTGCCCTTTCGGGTTACAATGAGCAGTTCTTC; j_gene: TRBJ2-1; abundance: NA; d_gene: NA; v_gene: TRBV6-6
CDR3aa: CASRSSTGTGELFF; CDR3nt: TGTGCCAGCAGGTCCTCCACAGGGACCGGGGAGCTGTTTTTT; j_gene: TRBJ2-2; abundance: NA; d_gene: NA; v_gene: TRBV7-3
CDR3aa: CASSGTVADTQYF; CDR3nt: TGTGCCAGCAGTGGGACAGTAGCAGATACGCAGTATTTT; j_gene: TRBJ2-3; abundance: NA; d_gene: NA; v_gene: TRBV2
CDR3aa: CASRGGGPNTDTQYF; CDR3nt: TGTGCCAGCAGGGGCGGGGGGCCCAACACAGATACGCAGTATTTT; j_gene: TRBJ2-3; abundance: NA; d_gene: TRBD2; v_gene: TRBV6-5
CDR3aa: CASSLVSGAFGPQHF; CDR3nt: TGTGCCAGCAGCTTAGTATCTGGGGCTTTCGGGCCCCAGCATTTT; j_gene: TRBJ1-5; abundance: NA; d_gene: NA; v_gene: TRBV7-8
CDR3aa: CASRGQREQGQYF; CDR3nt: TGTGCCAGCAGGGGACAGAGAGAGCAAGGGCAGTACTTC; j_gene: TRBJ2-7; abundance: NA; d_gene: TRBD1; v_gene: TRBV28
CDR3aa: CASSFWGGAGVGYTF; CDR3nt: TGTGCCAGCAGCTTTTGGGGGGGCGCGGGCGTCGGCTACACCTTC; j_gene: TRBJ1-2; abundance: once; d_gene: NA; v_gene: TRBV7-2
CDR3aa: CSASIGNGNTGELFF; CDR3nt: TGCAGTGCTAGTATCGGGAACGGGAACACCGGGGAGCTGTTTTTT; j_gene: TRBJ2-2; abundance: NA; d_gene: NA; v_gene: TRBV20-1
CDR3aa: CASSLNGGPNQPQHF; CDR3nt: TGTGCCAGCAGTTTGAACGGGGGACCCAATCAGCCCCAGCATTTT; j_gene: TRBJ1-5; abundance: NA; d_gene: NA; v_gene: TRBV6-5
CDR3aa: CASSHRTASFNYGYTF; CDR3nt: TGTGCCAGCAGTCATAGGACAGCCAGCTTTAACTATGGCTACACCTTC; j_gene: TRBJ1-2; abundance: NA; d_gene: NA; v_gene: TRBV2
CDR3aa: CASSFAGAGNTEAFF; CDR3nt: TGTGCCAGCAGTTTCGCGGGGGCGGGGAACACTGAAGCTTTCTTT; j_gene: TRBJ1-1; abundance: once; d_gene: NA; v_gene: TRBV27
CDR3aa: CATSRDRFGGPTYEQYF; CDR3nt: TGTGCCACCAGCAGAGATCGTTTCGGAGGGCCTACTTACGAGCAGTACTTC; j_gene: TRBJ2-7; abundance: NA; d_gene: NA; v_gene: TRBV15
CDR3aa: CAWSVRRGYGYTF; CDR3nt: TGTGCCTGGAGTGTACGGAGGGGTTATGGCTACACCTTC; j_gene: TRBJ1-2; abundance: NA; d_gene: NA; v_gene: TRBV30
CDR3aa: CASSIARGAGANVLTF; CDR3nt: TGTGCCAGTAGTATAGCCAGGGGGGCTGGGGCCAACGTCCTGACTTTC; j_gene: TRBJ2-6; abundance: NA; d_gene: NA; v_gene: TRBV19